Presented here are 29 T cell receptor beta chains from one specimen sequenced in a study of cytomegalovirus exposure and HLA in healthy donors. Here immunoSEQ multiplex PCR was the method, and the copy in TCRdb shows in-frame clones only, minus some. The sample consists of some 120,000 clones, around nine tenths of them appearing once. The sample was PBMCs. These receptor sequences come from a woman under 30 in good health and CMV-seronegative.

The chain carries TRBV6-5 and TRBJ1-1; TRBD1 aligns across 8 bases. The CDR3 is 15 amino acids. J was trimmed by 0 bases and V by 2 bases; bases with no gene match: 2. CDR1 is MNHEY and CDR2 is SVGAGI in the germline V gene. The chain's CDR3 is CASSYQGQVNTEAFF. The CDR3 bases are TGTGCCAGCAGTTACCAGGGACAGGTGAACACTGAAGCTTTCTTT.

The chain joins TRBV9 to TRBJ2-1, with D perhaps TRBD2 (5 bases). The CDR3 is made up of 15 amino acids. Germline CDR1 SGDLS, CDR2 YYNGEE. V was trimmed by 3 bases and J by 2 bases, leaving 12 bases between them. CDR3 region: CASSEGDTAYNEQFF. CDR3 DNA: TGTGCCAGCAGCGAGGGAGACACGGCCTACAATGAGCAGTTCTTC.

This clone occurred a few times. Other DNA sequences of this sample code for an identical CDR3. The chain couples TRBV7-9 to TRBJ2-3; possibly TRBD2 for D (5 bases). In germline, CDR1 is SEHNR, CDR2 FQNEAQ (reference sequence). The CDR3 is made up of 15 amino acids. Trimming shortened V by 6 bases and J by 0 bases, and 13 bases separated the two germline ends. The CDR3 nucleotides are TGTGCCAGCAGTCCACCCGGGATCAGCACAGATACGCAGTATTTT. This gives the protein CASSPPGISTDTQYF.

V is TRBV12-2 and J is TRBJ2-7; TRBD2 is taken as the D call from the table, unchecked against the DNA. TRBV12-2 is a pseudogene segment. This CDR3 contains 8 residues. The chain's CDR3 is CASRAVLF. CDR3 nucleotide sequence: TGTGCAAGTCGCGCGGTCCTCTTC.

This chain uses TRBV18 with TRBJ2-1, with 7 nucleotides matching TRBD2. Looked up from germline, CDR1 is KGHSH and CDR2 is LQKENI. The length of the CDR3 is 12 residues. The V gene end was trimmed by 4 bases and the J gene end by 9 bases; junction bases not matched to a gene: 3. The CDR3 bases are TGTGCCAGCTCACTCGCGGGAGCTGAGCAGTTCTTC. This sequence encodes CASSLAGAEQFF.

The V gene is TRBV7-8, the J gene TRBJ1-2; 7 nucleotides match TRBD1. Looked up from germline, CDR1 is SGHVS and CDR2 is FQNEAQ. J lost 2 bases, V lost 5 bases, and 14 bases had no gene match. The CDR3 is made up of 17 amino acids. The CDR3 DNA reads as TGTGCCAGCAGCCAGGGGGGAACCCCAGAATGGAACTATGGCTACACCTTC. Its protein product is CASSQGGTPEWNYGYTF.

There are a few counts of this clone. V is TRBV28 and J is TRBJ1-4; D ambiguous. The CDR3 is made up of 15 amino acids. Trimming left V 6 bases short and J 7 bases short, with 18 bases between. Germline lookup yields CDR1 MDHEN and CDR2 SYDVKM. The CDR3 DNA is TGTGCCAGCAGCTCCGGACTCGCCGGGCGTGAAAAACTGTTTTTT. Translating gives CASSSGLAGREKLFF.

The CDR3 sequence is CATSSGTFYNEQFF. The CDR3, as DNA: TGTGCCACCTCGTCCGGGACTTTCTACAATGAGCAGTTCTTC. The chain uses TRBV27 and TRBJ2-1; possible D gene TRBD2, 6 bases. This CDR3 contains 14 residues. The V gene lost 10 bases and the J gene lost 3 bases, with 16 bases spanning the gap. The V gene's germline CDR1 is MNHEY and CDR2 SMNVEV (reference sequence).

The chain links TRBV2 to TRBJ1-5; D is unresolved. This CDR3 has 13 residues. Per the germline V gene, CDR1 is SNHLY and CDR2 is FYNNEI. Trimming pared 6 bases from V and 4 bases from J, leaving 10 bases between. CDR3 amino acids: CASSHDNNQPQHF. The DNA of the CDR3 is TGTGCCAGCAGCCACGACAATAATCAGCCCCAGCATTTT.

This rearrangement joins TRBV2 to TRBJ1-2, with 7 bases aligning to TRBD1. CDR1 and CDR2 (germline): SNHLY, FYNNEI. The trim removed 3 bases at V and 4 bases at J, leaving 5 bases unmatched. The CDR3 loop spans 14 amino acids. This CDR3 is CASSEGQFGYGYTF. The DNA of the CDR3 is TGTGCCAGCAGTGAGGGACAGTTTGGCTATGGCTACACCTTC.

This clone occurred once. The chain couples TRBV9 to TRBJ1-2, with unresolved D. The CDR3 is made up of 13 amino acids. Germline assignment: CDR1 SGDLS and CDR2 YYNGEE. The ends were cut back, 3 bases at V and 2 bases at J, with 8 bases in the middle. CDR3 protein: CASSAARNYGYTF. CDR3 nucleotides: TGTGCCAGCAGCGCCGCACGGAACTATGGCTACACCTTC.

This chain connects TRBV6-1 to TRBJ1-5; D is possibly TRBD1 (5 bases). Germline CDR1 reads MNHNS; CDR2 reads SASEGT. This CDR3 is 15 amino acids long. Deletions cut 6 bases from V and 3 bases from J, with 15 bases between. DNA for the CDR3: TGTGCCAGCAGCGCCATCCAGGGTCCCAATCAGCCCCAGCATTTT. Its protein is CASSAIQGPNQPQHF.

The chain links TRBV28 to TRBJ1-5; D perhaps matches TRBD1 (5 bases). The CDR3 extends over 16 amino acids. Germline CDR1 is MDHEN and CDR2 is SYDVKM. Trimming took 8 bases from V and 0 from J, leaving 17 bases between them. CDR3 in amino acids: CASHLGRTFSNQPQHF. Here the CDR3 DNA reads TGTGCCAGCCATTTGGGGCGGACCTTTAGCAATCAGCCCCAGCATTTT.

The rearrangement joins TRBV29-1 to TRBJ1-4, with D hard to call. The CDR3 consists of 10 residues. V was trimmed by 7 bases and J by 8 bases, leaving 8 bases between them. The germline V gene has CDR1 SQVTM and CDR2 ANQGSEA. CDR3 DNA sequence: TGCAGCGCCCTAGACGAAAAACTGTTTTTT. This codes for CSALDEKLFF.

The V gene is TRBV2, the J gene TRBJ2-1; 11 bases are shared with TRBD2. CDR1 and CDR2 from the germline V gene are SNHLY and FYNNEI. This CDR3 has 13 amino acids. Trimming cost V 10 bases and J 7 bases; bases outside gene matches: 6. CDR3 loop: CAIRLAGNNEQFF. DNA for the CDR3: TGTGCCATAAGACTAGCGGGGAATAATGAGCAGTTCTTC.

The J gene is TRBJ2-7, the V gene TRBV13; 9 bases match TRBD1. V shed 6 bases, J shed 7 bases, and the junction held 13 bases outside the gene matches. From germline, CDR1 is PRHDT and CDR2 FYEKMQ (reference sequence). The CDR3 contains 15 residues. The CDR3: CASSPGTGPGREQYF. DNA for the CDR3: TGTGCCAGCAGTCCCGGGACAGGGCCGGGTAGGGAGCAGTACTTC.

V gene TRBV11-3 combines with J gene TRBJ2-7; no reliable D call. Between the trimmed V and J ends, which lost 2 bases and 2 bases, there was a span of 16 bases. The CDR3 extends over 16 amino acids. Germline V CDR1 and CDR2: SGHNT, YENEEA. DNA for the CDR3: TGTGCCAGCAGCTTATTGCCCCCCGGTAGTCCCTACGAGCAGTACTTC. As protein: CASSLLPPGSPYEQYF. Full variable domain (missing parts from reference TRBV11-3 and TRBJ2-7): EAGVVQSPRYKIIEKKQPVAFWCNPISGHNTLYWYLQNLGQGPELLIRYENEEAVDDSQLPKDRFSAERLKGVDSTLKIQPAELGDSAVYLCASSLLPPGSPYEQYFGPGTRLTVT.

The chain links TRBV7-9 to TRBJ2-7, with D perhaps matching TRBD1 (6 bases). CDR1 and CDR2 from the germline V gene are SEHNR and FQNEAQ (reference sequence). V was pared by 3 bases and J by 12 bases, with 18 bases between. The CDR3 extends over 13 amino acids. The CDR3, as DNA: TGTGCCAGCAGCTTCCAACCCCAGACAGGACTGTACTTC. It translates to CASSFQPQTGLYF.

The chain has TRBV19 and TRBJ2-3; D is ambiguous. The CDR3 length is 12 residues. V was cut by 0 bases and J by 6 bases, with 4 bases left in between. In germline, CDR1 is LNHDA, CDR2 SQIVND (reference sequence). The CDR3 spells CASSIDYDTQYF. CDR3 in DNA: TGTGCCAGTAGTATAGACTACGATACGCAGTATTTT.

This chain links TRBV29-1 with TRBJ2-3; D gene uncertain. CDR1 is SQVTM and CDR2 is ANQGSEA in the germline V gene. This CDR3 spans 14 amino acids. Deletions cut 3 bases from V and 0 bases from J, with 10 bases between. The CDR3 coding sequence is TGCAGCGTTGAGGGCGTGCGTAGCACAGATACGCAGTATTTT. Its translation is CSVEGVRSTDTQYF.

The chain uses TRBV13 and TRBJ2-7; 8 positions agree with TRBD2. The CDR3 contains 14 residues. Germline V gene sequence: CDR1 PRHDT, CDR2 FYEKMQ (reference sequence). The junction had 3 bases not matched to a gene; V was cut back by 5 bases and J by 0 bases. Written as DNA, the CDR3 is TGTGCCAGCAGCGCGGGGGGCGTCTCCTACGAGCAGTACTTC. It encodes CASSAGGVSYEQYF.

The chain has TRBV2 and TRBJ2-6, with D possibly matching TRBD1 (6 bases). This CDR3 is built from 16 residues. Trimming removed 4 bases from V and 4 bases from J, with 14 bases in between. Germline CDR1 is SNHLY and CDR2 is FYNNEI. The CDR3 protein is CASSVDRPSGANVLTF. In DNA, the CDR3 is TGTGCCAGCAGTGTAGACAGGCCCTCAGGGGCCAACGTCCTGACTTTC.

The chain recombines TRBV7-3 with TRBJ2-7; 9 nucleotides line up with TRBD1. V was clipped by 5 bases and J by 6 bases; unmatched bases: 8. The CDR3 is made up of 14 amino acids. Germline-derived CDR1 and CDR2 are SGHTA and FQGTGA. In DNA form, the CDR3 reads TGTGCCAGCAGCACTGGGACAGGGACGGGCGAGCAGTACTTC. It specifies CASSTGTGTGEQYF.

V and J are TRBV4-2 and TRBJ2-3; D remains ambiguous. The V gene lost 0 bases and the J gene lost 6 bases, with 7 bases spanning the gap. The CDR3 has 13 residues. CDR1 and CDR2 from the germline V gene are LGHNA and YNFKEQ. DNA for the CDR3: TGTGCCAGCAGCCAAGATCCGTCGGATACGCAGTATTTT. This translates into CASSQDPSDTQYF.

The chain has TRBV19 and TRBJ2-2, with 11 bases lining up with TRBD1. There are 15 residues in the CDR3. V lost 6 bases, J lost 4 bases, and 4 bases stayed unmatched. Germline CDR1 LNHDA, CDR2 SQIVND (reference sequence). The chain's CDR3 is CASRRGTGGTGELFF. The CDR3 DNA sequence: TGTGCCAGTAGAAGGGGGACAGGGGGCACCGGGGAGCTGTTTTTT.

This chain connects TRBV4-2 to TRBJ2-7; 10 nucleotides align to TRBD2. The CDR3 totals 15 residues. The junction had 10 bases not matched to a gene; V was cut back by 4 bases and J by 7 bases. Germline CDR1 is LGHNA and CDR2 is YNFKEQ. CDR3 region: CASSPRRLAGLEQYF. CDR3 bases: TGTGCCAGCAGCCCCCGGAGACTAGCGGGCCTAGAGCAGTACTTC.

This clone was seen a single time. This rearrangement joins TRBV6-4 to TRBJ2-2; D may be TRBD2 (6 bases). V lost 3 bases to trimming and J lost 2 bases, with 10 bases between them. CDR3 size: 15 residues. Germline CDR1 and CDR2: MRHNA and SNTAGT. CDR3 DNA: TGTGCCAGCAGTGAGACCGGGGGTAACACCGGGGAGCTGTTTTTT. Residues: CASSETGGNTGELFF.

The rearrangement joins TRBV4-2 to TRBJ2-3; 12 positions agree with TRBD2. The CDR3 sequence is 19 residues long. Trimming took 4 bases from V and 1 from J; bases not matched to a gene: 12. CDR1 is LGHNA and CDR2 is YNFKEQ in the germline V gene. The CDR3 protein is CASSRRGLAGGLGTDTQYF. Written as DNA, the CDR3 is TGTGCCAGCAGCCGGAGGGGGCTAGCGGGGGGGCTAGGCACAGATACGCAGTATTTT.

The chain combines TRBV6-5 with TRBJ1-2; 7 bases are shared with TRBD1. This CDR3 has 15 residues. With V trimmed by 6 bases and J by 6 bases, 13 bases remained unmatched. Germline assignment: CDR1 MNHEY and CDR2 SVGAGI. CDR3 sequence (DNA): TGTGCCAGCAGGGACCCAAGACAGGGAAACAATGGCTACACCTTC. This codes for CASRDPRQGNNGYTF.